Presented here are 23 T cell receptor beta chains from one specimen sequenced in a study of blood T cell repertoires in COVID-19 (dated by TCRdb to the early 2020s). Libraries were prepared through the immunoSEQ multiplex PCR assay. TCRdb's version of the immuneACCESS table is confined to in-frame rearrangements and falls short of the full clone set. An unresolved V gene accounts for under half of the shortfall where checked; the remainder is of unknown origin. The sample table records 200,000 to 250,000 clones; roughly 82% of these occur just once. In total, the top ten clones hold 4.5% to 6% of the sample. The sequenced sample was peripheral blood. The receptor set was obtained from a woman of 80 years or more with active or convalescent COVID-19.

The chain joins TRBV24-1 to TRBJ2-5; D is perhaps TRBD2 (5 bases). The CDR3 loop spans 18 amino acids. With 1 base removed from V and 4 bases from J, the gap between germline ends came to 21 bases. From germline, CDR1 is KGHDR and CDR2 SFDVKD. The DNA for the CDR3 is TGTGCCACCAGTGATTTCGGGGTAGTGAGTGGGGATGGAGAGACCCAGTACTTC. It yields the protein CATSDFGVVSGDGETQYF.

This rearrangement joins TRBV5-1 to TRBJ1-3; TRBD1 matches 7 bases. Trimming at V came to 3 bases and at J to 0 bases, leaving 3 bases not matched to a gene. The CDR3 sequence is 15 residues long. Germline CDR1 reads SGHRS; CDR2 reads YFSETQ. The CDR3 DNA follows: TGCGCCAGCAGCTGGACAGGCGGCTCTGGAAACACCATATATTTT. Protein: CASSWTGGSGNTIYF.

The gene calls are TRBV27 and TRBJ1-6, with TRBD1 matching over 8 bases. The length of the CDR3 is 14 residues. Germline V CDR1 and CDR2: MNHEY, SMNVEV (reference sequence). V lost 4 bases, J lost 10 bases, and 6 bases stayed unmatched. DNA of the CDR3: TGTGCCAGCAGTTCAGACAGGGGTAGCTCACCCCTCCACTTT. Translating gives CASSSDRGSSPLHF.

The genes are TRBV7-2 and TRBJ1-6; weak D call: TRBD1 (5 bases). Germline CDR1 is SGHTA and CDR2 is FQGNSA. Trimming left V 5 bases short and J 11 bases short, with 16 bases between. The CDR3 is made up of 14 amino acids. The CDR3 DNA sequence: TGTGCCAGCAGCAACCTAGTGGGGCTGGCACCCCTCCACTTT. Translated, it gives CASSNLVGLAPLHF.

The genes are TRBV30 and TRBJ1-6; D is possibly TRBD1 (6 bases). Germline CDR1 reads GTSNPN; CDR2 reads SVGIG (reference sequence). The V and J ends lost 6 bases and 5 bases respectively, with 14 bases between them. The CDR3 covers 14 residues. Here the CDR3 DNA reads TGTGCCTGTATGCCGGGACATAATAATTCACCCCTCCACTTT. Residues: CACMPGHNNSPLHF.

The chain is built from TRBV4-1 and TRBJ2-1; 9 nucleotides agree with TRBD2. Looked up from germline, CDR1 is MGHRA and CDR2 is YSYEKL. The CDR3 sequence is 15 residues long. The junction had 6 bases not matched to a gene; V was cut back by 6 bases and J by 3 bases. In nucleotides, the CDR3 is TGCGCCAGCAGTGGGGGACTAGCAGACTACAATGAGCAGTTCTTC. It translates to CASSGGLADYNEQFF.

This chain joins TRBV3-1 (or the pseudogene TRBV3-2) and TRBJ2-2, with D possibly being TRBD2 (6 bases). V lost 0 bases and J 0 bases, leaving 11 bases between the germline ends. This CDR3 contains 17 residues. Per the germline V gene, CDR1 is LGHDT and CDR2 is YNNKEL (reference sequence). CDR3 nucleotides: TGTGCCAGCAGCCAAGATTCCGGGAGCCCGAACACCGGGGAGCTGTTTTTT. Protein sequence: CASSQDSGSPNTGELFF.

The genes are TRBV28 and TRBJ2-2, with 7 bases aligning to TRBD1. Germline CDR1 is MDHEN and CDR2 is SYDVKM. Unmatched junction bases numbered 12, after V lost 6 bases and J lost 5 bases. The CDR3 loop spans 16 amino acids. Here the CDR3 reads CASSPPPGQYTGELFF. In DNA form, the CDR3 reads TGTGCCAGCAGCCCCCCCCCGGGACAGTATACCGGGGAGCTGTTTTTT.

The J gene is TRBJ2-5, the V gene TRBV3-1 (or the pseudogene TRBV3-2); 15 bases are a match to TRBD2. The trim removed 4 bases at V and 1 base at J, leaving 1 base unmatched. There are 16 residues in the CDR3. Germline lookup yields CDR1 LGHDT and CDR2 YNNKEL (reference sequence). CDR3 DNA: TGTGCCAGCAGCCGGGGACTAGCGGGAGGCCAAGAGACCCAGTACTTC. As protein: CASSRGLAGGQETQYF.

The chain couples TRBV28 to TRBJ1-2, with D perhaps matching TRBD1 (5 bases). There are 14 residues in the CDR3. The V gene's germline CDR1 is MDHEN and CDR2 SYDVKM. Trimming removed 7 bases at V and 1 base at J, with 13 bases between. DNA of the CDR3: TGTGCCAGCATGGCCGGACAAGTTAACTATGGCTACACCTTC. It translates to CASMAGQVNYGYTF.

The rearrangement links TRBV3-1 (or the pseudogene TRBV3-2) to TRBJ1-2; no definite D call. Germline CDR1 is LGHDT and CDR2 is YNNKEL (reference sequence). The CDR3 is 14 residues long. Trimming cost V 1 base and J 9 bases, with 15 bases left between them. The CDR3 coding sequence is TGTGCCAGCAGCCAAGCTTCGAGGACTATGCGCTACACCTTC. This encodes CASSQASRTMRYTF.

Only one count was recorded for this clone. The gene calls are TRBV19 and TRBJ2-6; D gene ambiguous. The V gene lost 6 bases and the J gene lost 4 bases, with 13 bases spanning the gap. This CDR3 is built from 15 residues. The germline CDR1 and CDR2 sequences are LNHDA and SQIVND (reference sequence). CDR3 coding DNA: TGTGCCAGTAGCCCCGATTGGAGCGGGGCCAACGTCCTGACTTTC. It is translated as CASSPDWSGANVLTF.

The J gene is TRBJ1-1, the V gene TRBV15; D not certain. The ends were cut back, 0 bases at V and 3 bases at J, with 8 bases in the middle. Germline CDR1 is LNHNV and CDR2 is YYDKDF (reference sequence). This CDR3 contains 14 residues. This chain's CDR3 is CATSRDPSDTEAFF. The CDR3 region has the DNA TGTGCCACCAGCAGAGATCCCAGCGACACTGAAGCTTTCTTT.

This clone was seen more than once but under ten times. The gene calls are TRBV28 and TRBJ1-4, with D possibly being TRBD1 (5 bases). This CDR3 contains 16 residues. Germline loops: CDR1 MDHEN, CDR2 SYDVKM. The ends were cut back, 6 bases at V and 0 bases at J, with 14 bases in the middle. As DNA, the CDR3 is TGTGCCAGCAGCCCACCGACAGATACAACTAATGAAAAACTGTTTTTT. It specifies CASSPPTDTTNEKLFF.

V usage is TRBV21-1 and J usage is TRBJ1-1; no check of the table's D call, TRBD1, against the DNA was made. TRBV21-1 is listed as a pseudogene. This CDR3 is 15 amino acids long. The CDR3 here is CASSASGTGGTEAFF. Here the CDR3 DNA reads TGTGCCAGCAGCGCATCCGGGACAGGGGGCACTGAAGCTTTCTTT.

The chain has TRBV28 and TRBJ1-6; no clear D gene. The V end lost 1 base, the J end lost 8 bases, and 15 bases lay between the germline ends. Germline CDR1 is MDHEN and CDR2 is SYDVKM. The CDR3 has 16 residues. The chain's CDR3 is CASSLSVETTYSPLHF. CDR3 nucleotide sequence: TGTGCCAGCAGTTTATCCGTGGAGACTACCTATTCACCCCTCCACTTT.

The chain couples TRBV4-1 to TRBJ2-3, with D possibly being TRBD2 (5 bases). CDR1 and CDR2 (germline): MGHRA, YSYEKL. Trimming took 4 bases from V and 4 from J, leaving 9 bases between them. The CDR3 sequence is 13 residues long. The CDR3 nucleotides are TGCGCCAGCAGCCTACCCGGGGCAGATACGCAGTATTTT. It encodes CASSLPGADTQYF.

The chain joins TRBV11-2 to TRBJ2-6; D call uncertain. The V end was cut by 10 bases, the J end by 2 bases, with 15 bases between. CDR1 is SGHAT, CDR2 FQNNGV, per germline. The CDR3 consists of 15 residues. The CDR3 coding sequence is TGTGCCACCTCACTCCGAGGTGCTGGGGCCAACGTCCTGACTTTC. It is translated as CATSLRGAGANVLTF.

The chain's CDR3 is CASSQNQGDTEAFF. CDR3 nucleotide sequence: TGTGCCAGCAGTCAAAACCAGGGTGACACTGAAGCTTTCTTT. The chain employs TRBV7-9 and TRBJ1-1; tentative D call: TRBD1 (5 bases). In germline, CDR1 is SEHNR, CDR2 FQNEAQ (reference sequence). The V end was cut by 6 bases, the J end by 3 bases, with 14 bases between. The CDR3 has 14 amino acids.

This clone has only a few counts. The chain is built from TRBV15 and TRBJ1-5, with a possible D match to TRBD1 (5 bases). The V gene lost 8 bases and the J gene lost 4 bases, with 12 bases spanning the gap. This CDR3 contains 13 residues. Germline assignment: CDR1 LNHNV and CDR2 YYDKDF (reference sequence). The CDR3 DNA sequence: TGTGCCACCTCCGGACACTTAAATCAGCCCCAGCATTTT. Amino acid sequence: CATSGHLNQPQHF.

The V and J genes are TRBV29-1 and TRBJ1-2; no firm D call. V shed 7 bases and J shed 7 bases, with 19 bases lying between them. CDR3 length equals 13 residues. CDR1 and CDR2 (germline): SQVTM, ANQGSEA. The CDR3 loop is CSALVSGSSGYTF. The CDR3 DNA follows: TGCAGCGCCCTCGTCTCGGGGTCTAGTGGCTACACCTTC.

The chain employs TRBV19 and TRBJ2-1; D is possibly TRBD2 (6 bases). Per germline, CDR1 LNHDA and CDR2 SQIVND (reference sequence). The CDR3 runs to 15 residues. V shed 3 bases and J shed 0 bases, with 9 bases lying between them. The CDR3 DNA sequence: TGTGCCAGTAGTATCACAGCGGGCTCCTACAATGAGCAGTTCTTC. Translated: CASSITAGSYNEQFF.

This chain joins TRBV24-1 and TRBJ2-3, with 14 bases matching TRBD2. Germline values: CDR1 KGHDR, CDR2 SFDVKD. This CDR3 is built from 16 residues. V gave up 7 bases and J gave up 0 bases; unmatched junction bases: 2. The CDR3 DNA reads as TGTGCCACCAGAGGGACTAGCGGGGGTAGCACAGATACGCAGTATTTT. It encodes CATRGTSGGSTDTQYF.